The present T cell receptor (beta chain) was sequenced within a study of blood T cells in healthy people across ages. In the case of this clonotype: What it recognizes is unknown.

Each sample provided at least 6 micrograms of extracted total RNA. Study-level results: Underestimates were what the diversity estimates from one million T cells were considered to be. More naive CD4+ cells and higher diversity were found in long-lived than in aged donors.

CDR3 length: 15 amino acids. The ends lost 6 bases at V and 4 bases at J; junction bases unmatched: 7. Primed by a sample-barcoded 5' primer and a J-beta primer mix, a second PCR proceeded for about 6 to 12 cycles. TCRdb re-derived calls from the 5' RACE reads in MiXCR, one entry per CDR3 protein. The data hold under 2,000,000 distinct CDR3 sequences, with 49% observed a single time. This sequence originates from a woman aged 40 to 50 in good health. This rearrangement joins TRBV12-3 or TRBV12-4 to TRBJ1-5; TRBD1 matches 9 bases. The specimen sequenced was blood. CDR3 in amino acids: CASRGRQGDNQPQHF. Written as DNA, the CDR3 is TGTGCCAGCAGAGGAAGACAGGGGGATAATCAGCCCCAGCATTTT.